The 30 T cell receptor beta chains listed next were all sequenced from one sample in a study of technical replicates of blood from several donors. TCRdb's table, derived via immunoSEQ multiplex PCR, lists solely in-frame clones and lacks some. The profile covers approximately 94,000 clones, with 90% to 97% appearing a single time and approximately 0.36% taken by the ten largest. The sequenced sample was T cells isolated from PBMCs. Receptor source: a human donor in good health.

This clone was observed a single time. The chain recombines TRBV9 with TRBJ2-7; 8 bases match TRBD2. In germline, CDR1 is SGDLS, CDR2 YYNGEE. CDR3 length: 16 amino acids. Trimming took 3 bases from V and 4 from J; bases not matched to a gene: 12. CDR3 nucleotides: TGTGCCAGCAGCGGTCGGCCCGGCGGGAGGCCTTACGAGCAGTACTTC. It codes for CASSGRPGGRPYEQYF.

The chain couples TRBV9 to TRBJ2-7; 8 nucleotides agree with TRBD2. CDR1 and CDR2 (germline): SGDLS, YYNGEE. V dropped 1 base and J dropped 0; count of bases not matched to a gene: 3. The CDR3 has 15 residues. The CDR3 is CASSVRSGSSYEQYF. The CDR3 nucleotides read TGTGCCAGCAGCGTAAGGAGCGGGAGCTCCTACGAGCAGTACTTC.

The rearrangement links TRBV7-8 to TRBJ1-2; tentative D call: TRBD1 (6 bases). Germline-derived CDR1 and CDR2 are SGHVS and FQNEAQ. The V gene lost 2 bases and the J gene lost 8 bases, with 18 bases spanning the gap. The CDR3 consists of 15 residues. The CDR3 spells CASSLITRGARGYTF. DNA for the CDR3: TGTGCCAGCAGCTTAATAACACGGGGGGCGCGAGGCTACACCTTC.

This clone came up once. This chain uses TRBV11-2 with TRBJ2-3, with D perhaps matching TRBD2 (6 bases). The CDR3 loop spans 16 amino acids. V lost 5 bases and J 0 bases, leaving 15 bases between the germline ends. In germline, CDR1 is SGHAT, CDR2 FQNNGV. DNA of the CDR3: TGTGCCAGCAGCGCCCGGAGGGCCGGAAGCACAGATACGCAGTATTTT. Translating gives CASSARRAGSTDTQYF.

The rearrangement links TRBV7-2 to TRBJ2-2; TRBD1 agrees at 9 bases. CDR3 length: 16 residues. Per the germline V gene, CDR1 is SGHTA and CDR2 is FQGNSA. V was clipped by 4 bases and J by 2 bases; unmatched bases: 5. CDR3 DNA: TGTGCCAGCAGCTGGACAGGGGTTTCTAACACCGGGGAGCTGTTTTTT. It translates to CASSWTGVSNTGELFF.

This clone was seen just once. V and J are TRBV4-2 and TRBJ2-7; 8 nucleotides match TRBD2. CDR3 size: 15 residues. Trimming took 0 bases from V and 4 from J; bases not matched to a gene: 5. Per the germline V gene, CDR1 is LGHNA and CDR2 is YNFKEQ. Written as DNA, the CDR3 is TGTGCCAGCAGCCAAGACACTAGCGGAATATACGAGCAGTACTTC. Its translation is CASSQDTSGIYEQYF.

This chain uses TRBV5-8 with TRBJ2-7; D call uncertain. Germline V gives CDR1 SGHTS, CDR2 YDEGEE. CDR3 size: 11 residues. Trimming pared 4 bases from V and 2 bases from J, leaving 4 bases between. The CDR3 DNA reads TGTGCCAGCAGCCCGGCCTACGAGCAGTACTTC. This encodes CASSPAYEQYF.

The rearrangement uses TRBV28 and TRBJ2-7; 9 bases line up with TRBD2. The V gene's germline CDR1 is MDHEN and CDR2 SYDVKM. The trim removed 6 bases at V and 6 bases at J, leaving 9 bases unmatched. CDR3 length equals 14 residues. The chain's CDR3 is CASREWTSESEQYF. CDR3 nucleotides: TGTGCCAGCAGGGAGTGGACTAGCGAATCCGAGCAGTACTTC.

J is TRBJ1-1 and V is TRBV6-5; D is uncertain. Trimming left V 0 bases short and J 0 bases short, with 8 bases between. The CDR3 runs 15 residues. Per the germline V gene, CDR1 is MNHEY and CDR2 is SVGAGI. The CDR3 loop is CASSYSSGLNTEAFF. The CDR3 bases are TGTGCCAGCAGTTACTCATCAGGATTGAACACTGAAGCTTTCTTT.

V is TRBV7-9 and J is TRBJ1-4, with D possibly TRBD1 on 5 matching bases. CDR3 size: 13 residues. In germline, CDR1 is SEHNR, CDR2 FQNEAQ (reference sequence). V dropped 3 bases and J dropped 8 bases, with 10 bases sitting between them. For the CDR3, the DNA is TGTGCCAGCAGCTTGACAGCGCGGGAAAAACTGTTTTTT. It codes for CASSLTAREKLFF.

CDR3 region: CASSIYRNTGELFF. In DNA, the CDR3 is TGTGCCAGCAGCATATATAGGAACACCGGGGAGCTGTTTTTT. This sequence joins TRBV7-2 and TRBJ2-2, with D hard to call. CDR1 is SGHTA and CDR2 is FQGNSA in the germline V gene. V lost 5 bases to trimming and J lost 1 base, with 8 bases between them. There are 14 residues in the CDR3.

The chain links TRBV5-1 to TRBJ1-1; 8 positions agree with TRBD1. V dropped 4 bases and J dropped 2; count of bases not matched to a gene: 7. The CDR3 runs 15 residues. In germline, CDR1 is SGHRS, CDR2 YFSETQ. The chain's CDR3 is CASSRYGQGNTEAFF. In DNA form, the CDR3 reads TGCGCCAGCAGCAGATATGGACAGGGTAACACTGAAGCTTTCTTT. The full variable domain, rest sourced from reference TRBV5-1 and TRBJ1-1, is KAGVTQTPRYLIKTRGQQVTLSCSPISGHRSVSWYQQTPGQGLQFLFEYFSETQRNKGNFPGRFSGRQFSNSRSEMNVSTLELGDSALYLCASSRYGQGNTEAFFGQGTRLTVV.

The chain links TRBV25-1 to TRBJ2-2; D is unclear. This CDR3 spans 13 amino acids. Germline assignment: CDR1 MGHDK and CDR2 SYGVNS. The V and J ends lost 4 bases and 8 bases respectively, with 11 bases between them. The CDR3 DNA is TGTGCCAGCAGTGCCCGGTACGGTGGGGAGCTGTTTTTT. It translates to CASSARYGGELFF.

The chain carries TRBV30 and TRBJ2-3, with 8 bases identical to TRBD1. V was pared by 3 bases and J by 2 bases, with 7 bases of the junction left unmatched. The CDR3 is 15 residues long. Germline loops: CDR1 GTSNPN, CDR2 SVGIG (reference sequence). As DNA, the CDR3 is TGTGCCTGGAGCCAAGGACAGGGAATCACAGATACGCAGTATTTT. Translation gives CAWSQGQGITDTQYF.

The CDR3, as DNA: TGTGCCAGCAGTGATCCCCCTCTCGATACGCAGTATTTT. Its translation: CASSDPPLDTQYF. The gene calls are TRBV25-1 and TRBJ2-3; D unresolved. Germline loops: CDR1 MGHDK, CDR2 SYGVNS. Trimming removed 3 bases from V and 6 bases from J, with 10 bases in between. This CDR3 is built from 13 residues.

V usage is TRBV11-2 and J usage is TRBJ2-4, with 10 bases aligning to TRBD2. Germline CDR1 and CDR2: SGHAT and FQNNGV. Germline trimming cut 3 bases from V and 0 bases from J; bases unmatched to any gene: 11. The CDR3 is 19 residues long. The CDR3 region has the DNA TGTGCCAGCAGCTTGTTTCCTAGCGGGAGATCGGGAGCCAAAAACATTCAGTACTTC. Protein: CASSLFPSGRSGAKNIQYF.

The chain is built from TRBV5-1 and TRBJ2-1; 7 bases map to TRBD2. There are 16 residues in the CDR3. Germline-derived CDR1 and CDR2 are SGHRS and YFSETQ. J lost 2 bases, V lost 3 bases, and 8 bases had no gene match. The CDR3 is CASSWGSGAAYNEQFF. The CDR3, as DNA: TGCGCCAGCAGCTGGGGCAGCGGGGCCGCCTACAATGAGCAGTTCTTC.

The rearrangement joins TRBV9 to TRBJ1-1, with D perhaps TRBD1 (5 bases). Germline CDR1 is SGDLS and CDR2 is YYNGEE. Trimming took off 3 bases at V and 1 base at J, with 7 bases between the two ends. The CDR3 loop spans 13 amino acids. CDR3 bases: TGTGCCAGCAGCGATGGACAGAACACTGAAGCTTTCTTT. It translates to CASSDGQNTEAFF.

The gene calls are TRBV6-4 and TRBJ2-3, with 12 positions matching TRBD2. CDR1 is MRHNA and CDR2 is SNTAGT in the germline V gene. Trimming cost V 8 bases and J 11 bases; bases outside gene matches: 11. The CDR3 spans 14 residues. The CDR3: CASEMGTSGSKQYF. CDR3 nucleotide sequence: TGTGCCAGCGAAATGGGGACTAGCGGGTCAAAGCAGTATTTT.

The chain employs TRBV30 and TRBJ1-1, with D unresolved. Trimming left V 0 bases short and J 7 bases short, with 6 bases between. The CDR3 contains 11 residues. Per the germline V gene, CDR1 is GTSNPN and CDR2 is SVGIG (reference sequence). The DNA of the CDR3 is TGTGCCTGGAGTGTAGAGCGTGAAGCTTTCTTT. Protein product: CAWSVEREAFF. Looking up the rest from reference TRBV30 and TRBJ1-1 gives the full variable domain: SQTIHQWPATLVQPVGSPLSLECTVEGTSNPNLYWYRQAAGRGLQLLFYSVGIGQISSEVPQNLSASRPQDRQFILSSKKLLLSDSGFYLCAWSVEREAFFGQGTRLTVV.

The chain has TRBV5-6 and TRBJ2-1; 7 nucleotides line up with TRBD2. This CDR3 has 14 amino acids. Per the germline V gene, CDR1 is SGHDT and CDR2 is YYEEEE. With V trimmed by 1 base and J by 6 bases, 4 bases remained unmatched. The DNA of the CDR3 is TGTGCCAGCAGCTTGTCAGGGAGGGGCAATGAGCAGTTCTTC. It specifies CASSLSGRGNEQFF.

CDR3 region: CASSFGTGFGSPLHF. The DNA for the CDR3 is TGTGCCAGCAGCTTCGGGACAGGGTTTGGGTCACCCCTCCACTTT. The chain couples TRBV9 to TRBJ1-6; TRBD1 matches 9 bases. V lost 4 bases to trimming and J lost 10 bases; unmatched junction nucleotides: 9. CDR1 and CDR2 (germline): SGDLS, YYNGEE. This CDR3 region has 15 residues.

The rearrangement joins TRBV7-2 to TRBJ2-1, with 14 bases matching TRBD2. The length of the CDR3 is 15 residues. The junction had 5 bases not matched to a gene; V was cut back by 3 bases and J by 10 bases. CDR1 and CDR2 from the germline V gene are SGHTA and FQGNSA. The CDR3 sequence: CASSLGLAGVNEQFF. The CDR3 DNA follows: TGTGCCAGCAGCTTGGGACTAGCGGGAGTAAACGAGCAGTTCTTC.

This chain joins TRBV12-5 and TRBJ1-3, with D tentatively TRBD1 (6 bases). The CDR3 has 15 amino acids. V lost 3 bases to trimming and J lost 0 bases, with 9 bases between them. The germline gives CDR1 LGHNT, CDR2 FRNRAP. The CDR3 loop is CASGFGQNSGNTIYF. The CDR3 nucleotides read TGTGCTAGTGGTTTCGGACAGAACTCTGGAAACACCATATATTTT.

This clone has more than one count but fewer than ten. V is TRBV30 and J is TRBJ1-1, with D uncertain. Germline CDR1 GTSNPN, CDR2 SVGIG (reference sequence). The CDR3 runs 15 residues. V lost 0 bases to trimming and J lost 0 bases, with 11 bases between them. This CDR3 reads CAWSVAIAVNTEAFF. As DNA, the CDR3 is TGTGCCTGGAGTGTAGCCATTGCGGTGAACACTGAAGCTTTCTTT. Drawing the rest from reference TRBV30 and TRBJ1-1, the complete variable domain is SQTIHQWPATLVQPVGSPLSLECTVEGTSNPNLYWYRQAAGRGLQLLFYSVGIGQISSEVPQNLSASRPQDRQFILSSKKLLLSDSGFYLCAWSVAIAVNTEAFFGQGTRLTVV.

CDR3: CASKELDGYSEQFF. The CDR3 DNA reads as TGTGCCAGCAAAGAACTAGATGGCTACAGCGAGCAGTTCTTC. The V and J genes are TRBV2 and TRBJ2-1; D is perhaps TRBD2 (5 bases). V was shortened by 7 bases and J by 10 bases, with 20 bases between the two germline ends. This CDR3 region has 14 residues. Per germline, CDR1 SNHLY and CDR2 FYNNEI.

The chain carries TRBV20-1 and TRBJ1-1; tentatively, D is TRBD1 (5 bases). The CDR3 has 10 amino acids. The germline V gene has CDR1 DFQATT and CDR2 SNEGSKA (reference sequence). V gave up 6 bases and J gave up 11 bases, with 13 bases separating them. Written as DNA, the CDR3 is TGCAGTGCGGGAAGGGAGGGGGCTTTCTTT. Its protein product is CSAGREGAFF.

The CDR3 DNA reads as TGCGCCAGCGCCATAATGCTAGCGAGTTACTACGAGCAGTACTTC. As protein: CASAIMLASYYEQYF. The chain recombines TRBV4-3 with TRBJ2-7; D is possibly TRBD2 (6 bases). V lost 8 bases, J lost 3 bases, and 20 bases lay in between. This CDR3 is 15 amino acids long. Germline V gene lookup returns CDR1 LGHNA and CDR2 YSLEER.

This clone was detected only once. This specimen includes other DNA sequences encoding the same CDR3. The chain employs TRBV7-9 and TRBJ1-1; the D gene is possibly TRBD1 (6 bases). Germline V gene lookup returns CDR1 SEHNR and CDR2 FQNEAQ (reference sequence). CDR3 length: 13 residues. Trimming took off 5 bases at V and 5 bases at J, with 12 bases between the two ends. For the CDR3, the DNA is TGTGCCAGCAGCCTAGGGGGGGGAACTGAAGCTTTCTTT. This translates into CASSLGGGTEAFF.

V is TRBV6-6 and J is TRBJ2-5; possibly TRBD2 for D (6 bases). This CDR3 is built from 16 residues. V shed 0 bases and J shed 4 bases, with 15 bases lying between them. The V gene's germline CDR1 is MNHNY and CDR2 SVGAGI (reference sequence). The CDR3 sequence is CASSYSTGAGRETQYF. CDR3 nucleotide sequence: TGTGCCAGCAGTTACTCGACCGGGGCGGGACGAGAGACCCAGTACTTC.